These 21 T cell receptor beta chains came from one sample sequenced in a study of T cell responses to AZD1222 COVID-19 vaccine. Libraries were prepared by immunoSEQ multiplex PCR; TCRdb keeps only in-frame clonotypes and omits some of them. Of roughly 93,000 clones in the sample, approximately 90% are singletons; the top ten hold 1.5% to 2%. Specimen: peripheral blood, collected on day 0 of AZD1222 vaccination. All receptors come from an adult in good health.

This clone has just a few counts. V is TRBV19 and J is TRBJ1-6; 9 positions match TRBD1. Germline loops: CDR1 LNHDA, CDR2 SQIVND (reference sequence). With V trimmed by 6 bases and J by 10 bases, 13 bases remained unmatched. The CDR3 runs to 16 residues. CDR3 amino acids: CASRADRGALGSPLHF. In DNA, the CDR3 is TGTGCCAGTAGGGCGGACAGGGGCGCCTTAGGGTCACCCCTCCACTTT.

The J gene is TRBJ2-3, the V gene TRBV13; D call uncertain. CDR1 is PRHDT and CDR2 is FYEKMQ in the germline V gene (reference sequence). Trimming shortened V by 5 bases and J by 4 bases, and 16 bases separated the two germline ends. The CDR3 is 15 residues long. This CDR3 is CASSHRSPFADTQYF. The CDR3 DNA reads as TGTGCCAGCAGCCACCGAAGTCCATTTGCAGATACGCAGTATTTT.

The rearrangement links TRBV4-1 to TRBJ1-3; no definite D call. CDR1 is MGHRA and CDR2 is YSYEKL in the germline V gene. Trimming left V 0 bases short and J 3 bases short, with 9 bases between. CDR3 length: 15 residues. The CDR3 region is CASSQDGVVGNTIYF. CDR3 in DNA: TGCGCCAGCAGCCAAGATGGTGTAGTTGGAAACACCATATATTTT.

This chain joins TRBV2 and TRBJ1-3; D is undetermined. V was trimmed by 8 bases and J by 2 bases, leaving 10 bases between them. Germline V CDR1 and CDR2: SNHLY, FYNNEI. The CDR3 is made up of 13 amino acids. The CDR3 here is CASDFRPGNTIYF. As DNA, the CDR3 is TGTGCCAGCGACTTTCGGCCTGGAAACACCATATATTTT.

The chain joins TRBV10-3 to TRBJ2-3; D might be TRBD2 (6 bases). The CDR3 sequence is 15 residues long. V was cut by 6 bases and J by 1 base, with 14 bases left in between. Germline loops: CDR1 ENHRY, CDR2 SYGVKD. The CDR3 nucleotides read TGTGCCATCAGCGCCGGGTTAGCGGGCACAGATACGCAGTATTTT. Its protein is CAISAGLAGTDTQYF.

The V and J genes are TRBV5-1 and TRBJ1-2; 9 bases match TRBD1. Trimming removed 6 bases from V and 2 bases from J; junction bases left unmatched: 8. Germline CDR1 reads SGHRS; CDR2 reads YFSETQ. This CDR3 has 15 amino acids. CDR3 amino acids: CASTEGGTGNYGYTF. The CDR3 DNA reads TGCGCCAGCACTGAGGGAGGGACAGGGAACTATGGCTACACCTTC.

V gene TRBV6-1 combines with J gene TRBJ2-5, with 7 bases matching TRBD2. Germline V gene data show CDR1 as MNHNS and CDR2 as SASEGT. V was pared by 2 bases and J by 5 bases, with 8 bases of the junction left unmatched. This CDR3 is built from 15 residues. CDR3 residues: CASSELGGEAETQYF. The CDR3 DNA reads as TGTGCCAGCAGTGAATTGGGAGGGGAGGCTGAGACCCAGTACTTC.

The chain employs TRBV12-3 or TRBV12-4 and TRBJ1-5; tentative D call: TRBD1 (5 bases). Deletions cut 7 bases from V and 6 bases from J, with 13 bases between. This CDR3 spans 13 amino acids. The CDR3 DNA reads as TGTGCCAGCACCGACGGGGACCGTCAGCCCCAGCATTTT. Translating gives CASTDGDRQPQHF.

The rearrangement joins TRBV3-1 (or the pseudogene TRBV3-2) to TRBJ1-4; D might be TRBD1 (6 bases). V gave up 0 bases and J gave up 2 bases, with 10 bases separating them. The germline V gene has CDR1 LGHDT and CDR2 YNNKEL (reference sequence). There are 16 residues in the CDR3. This CDR3 is CASSQERGTTNEKLFF. CDR3 nucleotides: TGTGCCAGCAGCCAAGAAAGGGGGACGACTAATGAAAAACTGTTTTTT.

The chain joins TRBV28 to TRBJ1-1; D is ambiguous. Trimming took off 2 bases at V and 1 base at J, with 5 bases between the two ends. The CDR3 sequence is 13 residues long. Germline CDR1 MDHEN, CDR2 SYDVKM. CDR3: CASSLGENTEAFF. In DNA, the CDR3 is TGTGCCAGCAGTTTAGGCGAGAACACTGAAGCTTTCTTT.

On this clone itself: The same CDR3 is also encoded by other DNA sequences in this sample. The V and J genes are TRBV30 and TRBJ1-2, with no clear D. V dropped 3 bases and J dropped 2 bases, with 7 bases sitting between them. Germline CDR1 and CDR2: GTSNPN and SVGIG (reference sequence). The CDR3 contains 12 residues. DNA for the CDR3: TGTGCCTGGAGCGGCGGGAACTATGGCTACACCTTC. Its protein is CAWSGGNYGYTF.

J is TRBJ1-1 and V is TRBV28; D unclear. V lost 1 base and J lost 0, with 3 bases in between. The CDR3 has 13 residues. Looked up from germline, CDR1 is MDHEN and CDR2 is SYDVKM. CDR3 nucleotides: TGTGCCAGCAGTTTATATATGAACACTGAAGCTTTCTTT. The encoded protein is CASSLYMNTEAFF. Full variable domain (missing parts from reference TRBV28 and TRBJ1-1): DVKVTQSSRYLVKRTGEKVFLECVQDMDHENMFWYRQDPGLGLRLIYFSYDVKMKEKGDIPEGYSVSREKKERFSLILESASTNQTSMYLCASSLYMNTEAFFGQGTRLTVV.

V usage is TRBV14 and J usage is TRBJ2-7; no clear D. V was shortened by 2 bases and J by 3 bases, with 2 bases between the two germline ends. Germline V gene lookup returns CDR1 SGHDN and CDR2 FVKESK. There are 11 residues in the CDR3. The CDR3 bases are TGTGCCAGCAGCCAAAACTACGAGCAGTACTTC. It specifies CASSQNYEQYF.

V is TRBV10-3 and J is TRBJ1-1; D is unresolved. Germline CDR1 and CDR2: ENHRY and SYGVKD. This CDR3 contains 14 residues. V lost 2 bases, J lost 1 base, and 8 bases lay in between. CDR3 sequence: CAISEGAGNTEAFF. In DNA, the CDR3 is TGTGCCATCAGTGAGGGCGCGGGGAACACTGAAGCTTTCTTT.

This clone was counted a single time. V is TRBV28 and J is TRBJ1-6, with D unclear. Trimming shortened V by 4 bases and J by 13 bases, and 8 bases separated the two germline ends. This CDR3 is built from 11 residues. Germline-derived CDR1 and CDR2 are MDHEN and SYDVKM. The CDR3 is CASSYRAPLHF. The CDR3 DNA reads as TGTGCCAGCAGTTATCGGGCTCCCCTCCACTTT.

This chain links TRBV7-2 with TRBJ1-5; TRBD1 matches 11 bases. The CDR3 is 15 amino acids. The V and J ends lost 5 bases and 8 bases, in that order; junction bases with no gene match: 8. CDR1 SGHTA and CDR2 FQGNSA come from the germline V gene. The CDR3 reads CASSIRTGGREPQHF. CDR3 coding DNA: TGTGCCAGCAGCATAAGGACAGGGGGCAGGGAGCCCCAGCATTTT. Combining the CDR3 with reference TRBV7-2 and TRBJ1-5 gives the whole variable domain GAGVSQSPSNKVTEKGKDVELRCDPISGHTALYWYRQSLGQGLEFLIYFQGNSAPDKSGLPSDRFSAERTGGSVSTLTIQRTQQEDSAVYLCASSIRTGGREPQHFGDGTRLSIL.

The J gene is TRBJ1-2, the V gene TRBV6-2 or TRBV6-3, with D uncertain. Trimming shortened V by 2 bases and J by 8 bases, and 15 bases separated the two germline ends. The CDR3 is made up of 14 amino acids. From germline, CDR1 is MNHEY and CDR2 SVGEGT. CDR3 region: CASSYAGLIGGYTF. The CDR3 coding sequence is TGTGCCAGCAGTTACGCCGGACTGATTGGGGGCTACACCTTC.

This clone has just one count. V is TRBV10-3 and J is TRBJ2-1; D is possibly TRBD1 (6 bases). Germline CDR1 ENHRY, CDR2 SYGVKD. The CDR3 is 13 residues long. Trimming removed 6 bases at V and 6 bases at J, with 12 bases between. The CDR3: CAIRMDSGNEQFF. CDR3 nucleotides: TGTGCCATCAGGATGGACAGTGGCAATGAGCAGTTCTTC.

The CDR3 loop reads CASSSGIGQLPLNTEAFF. The CDR3 DNA sequence: TGTGCCAGTAGTTCCGGAATCGGACAGCTACCCCTGAACACTGAAGCTTTCTTT. The rearrangement uses TRBV19 and TRBJ1-1; possible D gene TRBD1, 6 bases. CDR1 is LNHDA and CDR2 is SQIVND in the germline V gene (reference sequence). V was cut by 5 bases and J by 0 bases, with 22 bases left in between. This CDR3 spans 18 amino acids.

The V call is TRBV6-5, the J call TRBJ1-2; D is perhaps TRBD1 (6 bases). Germline assignment: CDR1 MNHEY and CDR2 SVGAGI. The V and J ends lost 2 bases and 7 bases respectively, with 14 bases between them. The CDR3 is 14 amino acids. Here the CDR3 reads CASSYIPQGSGYTF. CDR3 in DNA: TGTGCCAGCAGTTACATACCCCAGGGGTCTGGCTACACCTTC.

The J gene is TRBJ2-1, the V gene TRBV7-8; perhaps D is TRBD1 or TRBD2 (5 bases each). With 5 bases removed from V and 14 bases from J, the gap between germline ends came to 13 bases. The V gene's germline CDR1 is SGHVS and CDR2 FQNEAQ. The CDR3 totals 11 residues. The CDR3 region has the DNA TGTGCCAGCAGCCGGCCCGGGACGGAGTTCTTC. This sequence encodes CASSRPGTEFF.